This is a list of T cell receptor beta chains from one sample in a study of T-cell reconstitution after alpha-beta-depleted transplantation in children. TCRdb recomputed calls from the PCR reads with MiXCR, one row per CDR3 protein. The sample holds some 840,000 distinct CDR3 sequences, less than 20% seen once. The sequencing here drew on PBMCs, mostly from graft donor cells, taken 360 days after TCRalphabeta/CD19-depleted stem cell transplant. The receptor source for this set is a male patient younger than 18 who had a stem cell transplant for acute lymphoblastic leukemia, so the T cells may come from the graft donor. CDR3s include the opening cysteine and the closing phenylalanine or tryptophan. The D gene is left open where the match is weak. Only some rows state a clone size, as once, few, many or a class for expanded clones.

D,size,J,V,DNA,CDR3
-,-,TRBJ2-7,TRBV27,TGTGCCAGCAGTTCTGGGGCAGGGCGGCCTCCCTACGAGCAGTACTTC,CASSSGAGRPPYEQYF
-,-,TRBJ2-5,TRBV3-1,TGTGCCAGCAGCCAAGAATACCGCGGGGACCAAGAGACCCAGTACTTC,CASSQEYRGDQETQYF
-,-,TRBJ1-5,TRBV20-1,TGCAGTGCTATATTCACAGGGTTTGGCAATCAGCCCCAGCATTTT,CSAIFTGFGNQPQHF
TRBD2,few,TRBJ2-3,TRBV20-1,TGCAGTGCTAGAGACATGCTAGCGGGAGTAGGGACGCAGTATTTT,CSARDMLAGVGTQYF
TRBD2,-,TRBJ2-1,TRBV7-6,TGTGCCAGCAGCTTAGCTTTTGCGGGAGTATCGAGCTCCTACAATGAGCAGTTCTTC,CASSLAFAGVSSSYNEQFF
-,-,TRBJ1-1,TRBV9,TGTGCCAGCAGCGTTTCAGGGGCGAACACTGAAGCTTTCTTT,CASSVSGANTEAFF
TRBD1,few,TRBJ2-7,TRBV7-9,TGTGCCAGCAGCTCGCCGGGACAGAACTCCTACGAGCAGTACTTC,CASSSPGQNSYEQYF
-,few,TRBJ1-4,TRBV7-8,TGTGCCAGCAGCCCCATGGGGGGGAATGAAAAACTGTTTTTT,CASSPMGGNEKLFF
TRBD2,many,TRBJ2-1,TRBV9,TGTGCCAGCAGCGTACTTAGCGGGAGTTCTAATGAGCAGTTCTTC,CASSVLSGSSNEQFF
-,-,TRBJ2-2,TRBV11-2,TGTGCCAGCAGCTTAGGAGGGCTGGAGAGCACCGGGGAGCTGTTTTTT,CASSLGGLESTGELFF
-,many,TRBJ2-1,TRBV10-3,TGTGCCATCAGTGAGAGTAGGTTCAATGAGCAGTTCTTC,CAISESRFNEQFF
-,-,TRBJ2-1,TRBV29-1,TGCAGCTGGGGGATAGCGTCATACAATGAGCAGTTCTTC,CSWGIASYNEQFF
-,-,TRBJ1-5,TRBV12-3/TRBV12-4,TGTGCCAGCAGACTGAGGGAGGGATATAGCAATCAGCCCCAGCATTTT,CASRLREGYSNQPQHF
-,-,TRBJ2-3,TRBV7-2,TGTGCCAGCACCAAGGGCCCTAGCACAGATACGCAGTATTTT,CASTKGPSTDTQYF
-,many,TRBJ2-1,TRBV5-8,TGTGCCAGCAGCTTGTTGAGGTGGGGTAGGAGCTCCTACAATGAGCAGTTCTTC,CASSLLRWGRSSYNEQFF
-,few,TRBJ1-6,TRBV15,TGTGCCACCAGCAGAGAGGGCGTTAGCTCCTATAATTCACCCCTCCACTTT,CATSREGVSSYNSPLHF
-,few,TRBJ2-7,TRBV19,TGTGCCAGTAGTATCGGCGGGGACAATTACTACGAGCAGTACTTC,CASSIGGDNYYEQYF
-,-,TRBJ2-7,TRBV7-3,TGTGCCAGCCCAACAGTGGGCGCCCCCTCCTACGAGCAGTACTTC,CASPTVGAPSYEQYF
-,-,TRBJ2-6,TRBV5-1,TGCGCCAGCAGCTTGGCCAGGGCAGGCTTTCCCTCTGGGGCCAACGTCCTGACTTTC,CASSLARAGFPSGANVLTF
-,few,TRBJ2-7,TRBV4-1,TGCGCCAGCAGCCAAGATCCGCTACAGGGCTACGAGCAGTACTTC,CASSQDPLQGYEQYF
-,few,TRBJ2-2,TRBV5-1,TGCGCCAGCAGCTTGGGCGATGCCACCGGGGAGCTGTTTTTT,CASSLGDATGELFF
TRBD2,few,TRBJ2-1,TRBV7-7,TGTGCCAGCAGCCCTACGTGGGTAGCGGGGGCCAATGAGCAGTTCTTC,CASSPTWVAGANEQFF
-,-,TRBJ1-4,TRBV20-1,TGCAGTGCTAGAGATACTGAAGTGCGGGCTGCTAATGAAAAACTGTTTTTT,CSARDTEVRAANEKLFF
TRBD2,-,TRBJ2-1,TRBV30,TGTGCCTGGAGTGCGACTCGGACTAGCGGGCTAAGCTCCTACAATGAGCAGTTCTTC,CAWSATRTSGLSSYNEQFF
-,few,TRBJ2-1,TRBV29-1,TGCAGCGTTGAAGATCATAGCCAGAGCTCCTACAATGAGCAGTTCTTC,CSVEDHSQSSYNEQFF
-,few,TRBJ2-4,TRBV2,TGTGCCAGCAGTGAAGTACGGGTAGCCAAAAACATTCAGTACTTC,CASSEVRVAKNIQYF
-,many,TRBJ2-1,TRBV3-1,TGTGCCAGCAGCCAAGTCACCCCTAATCTCGGGAGACGAAATGAGCAGTTCTTC,CASSQVTPNLGRRNEQFF
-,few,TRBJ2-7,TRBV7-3,TGTGCCAGCAGCTCAGGAGGTTCGACCTCCTACGAGCAGTACTTC,CASSSGGSTSYEQYF
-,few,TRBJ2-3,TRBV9,TGTGCCAGCAGCGTGATGGGAGTGTACGGCACAGATACGCAGTATTTT,CASSVMGVYGTDTQYF
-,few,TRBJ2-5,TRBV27,TGTGCCAGCAGTTTATTCACGGGCGAGACCCAGTACTTC,CASSLFTGETQYF
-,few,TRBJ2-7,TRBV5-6,TGTGCCAGCAGCACCATTAACAACCCCTACGAGCAGTACTTC,CASSTINNPYEQYF
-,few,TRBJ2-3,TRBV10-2,TGCGCCAGCAGTGGCTCCTCTTACACAGATACGCAGTATTTT,CASSGSSYTDTQYF
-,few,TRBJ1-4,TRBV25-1,TGTGCCAGCAGTGAATCGACGAAAAAACTGTTTTTT,CASSESTKKLFF
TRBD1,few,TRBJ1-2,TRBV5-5,TGTGCCAGCAGCTTTCAACCGGGACAGGGACACTATGGCTACACCTTC,CASSFQPGQGHYGYTF
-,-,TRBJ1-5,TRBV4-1,TGCGCCAGCAGCCCGGGACTGCAGGGCAATCAGCCCCAGCATTTT,CASSPGLQGNQPQHF
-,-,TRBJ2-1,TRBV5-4,TGTGCCAGCGGCTTGGGGATCCCCTACTATGAGCAGTTCTTC,CASGLGIPYYEQFF
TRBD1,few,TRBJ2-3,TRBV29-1,TGCAGCGCCGAACAGGGGCCCCGCACAGATACGCAGTATTTT,CSAEQGPRTDTQYF
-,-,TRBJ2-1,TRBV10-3,TGTGCCATCAGTGGCAGCGTGTCCTACAATGAGCAGTTCTTC,CAISGSVSYNEQFF